The source of this TCR beta chain is a study of cytomegalovirus exposure and HLA in healthy donors (dated by TCRdb to the late 2010s). Concerning the study at large: In an earlier analysis of several hundred of the donors, around 290 Gb of sequence data and 117 million unique TCR beta sequences from about 190 million T cells were reported. About 5 DR-DQ haplotypes were handled as single units for association and clustering, since linkage in the cohort was strong. All discovery cohort repertoires had been generated using a single sequencing platform. Of the roughly 400 genotyped donors, less than 85% were placed in the genetic ancestry cluster associated with self-reported Caucasian donors. Class I and class II HLA loci were covered by the typing at four-digit resolution. The T cell repertoires of several hundred subjects were profiled by immunosequencing and related to cytomegalovirus serostatus. An early release covering over 500 HLA-typed donors comprised approximately 290 gigabases of sequencing data and tens of millions of unique TCR sequences. High-throughput TCR immunosequencing, statistical association of individual TCRs with disease status, and machine learning were combined to predict cytomegalovirus infection status. The aim of the study was to test whether cataloging public T cell receptors could identify signatures of past pathogen exposure. Rather than using new phenotypic data, the later analysis identified candidate immune exposures from TCR beta sequences and from how often those sequences occurred across donors. Typing coverage varied by locus: roughly 629-630 donors for A, B, C, DRB1 and DQB1; more than 500 for DQA1; more than 600 for DPA1; about 450 for DPB1. Donor age, sex, ethnicity and CMV serostatus were compiled together with the repertoire data. Among roughly 400 genotyped donors of the cohort, an average of around 240,000 unique TCR beta nucleotide sequences were sequenced per donor, roughly 18% of them non-productive. To decide whether each TCR beta V gene segment behaved as functional or pseudogenic, an earlier analysis of 587 of the donors relied on high-throughput TCR beta sequencing. Genome-wide SNP genotypes for about 65% of the 666 donors were used in a later genetic analysis, which treated that subset as a discovery cohort. A later analysis re-examined previously published TCR beta repertoires from around 670 donors and added high-resolution HLA genotyping to investigate patterns of TCR occurrence. In addition to the first cohort of around 670 subjects, a separate validation cohort of 130 or so different subjects was used.

Germline trimming amounts to 9 bases on V and 0 bases on J, with 4 as the count of junction bases outside the gene matches. The CDR3 starts with the cysteine, ends with the phenylalanine, and has 14 residues. Only the CDR3 DNA is retained, 42 bases long and in frame from the first base. CDR1 and CDR2, per the germline V gene, are SGHTA and FQGNSA. The protocol used for the library was the immunoSEQ multiplex PCR assay. For the multiplex PCR, a mixture combining 60 forward primers for TCR Vbeta segments and 13 reverse primers for TCR Jbeta segments was used. A multiplex PCR assay on genomic DNA amplified the CDR3 region of rearranged TCR beta genes. The Illumina HiSeq System was used to sequence the amplified TCR beta libraries as 87-base-pair reads. The original pipeline was this. A later analysis counted approximately 76 million unique TCR beta chains across the 666 repertoires, and some 12 million of these chains were shared by at least two donors. To remove PCR and sequencing errors, raw reads were error-corrected and collapsed into unique sequences using a nearest-neighbor algorithm that merged closely related sequences. Alignment of CDR3 sequences to IMGT reference sequences was used to assign V, D and J gene segments. For a sequence to be retained, a match of at least six nucleotides to both a V gene segment and a J gene segment was required. Rearrangements were classified as productive when the CDR3 lacked stop codons and remained in frame with V and J, and all other rearrangements were classified as non-productive. CDR3 was defined by IMGT convention, running from the second conserved V-encoded cysteine to the conserved J-encoded phenylalanine. The earlier analysis of 587 of the donors excluded sequences that lacked an unambiguous match to a single V gene segment. In an earlier analysis of 450 to 700 of the donors, V segments were called functional above 56.7% productive rearrangements and were called segregating when the between-donor standard deviation exceeded 5%. A statistical classification framework was built for diagnosing cytomegalovirus status from the catalog of TCR beta chain sequences. A later analysis assigned V and J genes by comparing TCR nucleotide sequences with IMGT/GENE-DB human TR gene sequences. In a later analysis, CDR3 sequences and most-parsimonious VDJ recombination scenarios were assigned using the TCRdist pipeline. In a later analysis, each TCR beta chain was defined by its CDR3 amino acid sequence together with its V-gene family, and reads lacking a unique V-gene family were excluded. In a later analysis, several hundred highly shared, low-generation-probability nucleotide sequences were removed to address suspected cross-contamination and a sequencing artifact. For each public chain, a later analysis derived a clonal expansion index from normalized ranks of inferred template counts within each repertoire. In a later analysis, generation probabilities were computed using a VDJ recombination model fitted to out-of-frame rearrangements, and the results were checked against IGoR. In a later analysis, hypergeometric tests were used to score TCR-TCR, TCR-HLA and TCR-CMV co-occurrence, with a repertoire-size bias correction applied to TCR pairs. False discovery rates were estimated in a later analysis by permuting HLA or CMV assignments 20 times. In a later analysis, co-occurring TCRs were grouped with DBSCAN, and TCRdist sequence similarity was added when clustering was performed within HLA-allele-positive subsets. Repertoires with fewer than 30,000 or more than 120,000 public chains were left out of co-occurrence clustering, as were four to six repertoires with anomalous nucleotide sharing. The clones in this table, taken by TCRdb from immuneACCESS, are in-frame only. Not every clone is retained; where verified, under half of the shortfall comes from an unresolved V gene, and the cause of the rest is unknown. V, J and clone size derive from that table, while D and trimming were established from the DNA sequence. This sample is represented by roughly 140,000 clones; more than 75% of them were singletons. The top ten clonotypes cover approximately 5.1% of the sample.

The cohort consisted of hundreds of healthy bone marrow donors. Cohort members were all nominally healthy when sampled, although unrecorded immune exposures were likely present. The donor tested CMV seronegative and was one of the 352 seronegative cohort members. A peripheral blood sample was provided by each donor, and peripheral blood mononuclear cells were used for TCR beta sequencing. The Qiagen DNeasy Blood Extraction Kit was used to extract genomic DNA from the blood cell samples. The study at large found these results: In a later genetic analysis, a missense DCLRE1C variant was associated with V-gene and J-gene trimming of TCR beta chains, and the association was replicated in an independent cohort. In a later analysis, most CMV-associated TCR beta chains were found to appear HLA-restricted, with HLA associations seemingly driven largely by CMV exposure. It was suggested by the authors that the approach could potentially be generalized to other disease states and immunological phenotypes. In an earlier analysis of some 500 of the donors, most TCR beta V segments appeared in productive rearrangements about 87% or about 30% of the time, broadly matching IMGT annotations. In this cohort, only TCR beta chains were sequenced, and detectable features were limited by the absence of alpha or paired-chain data. In a later analysis, several top co-occurrence clusters were reported to appear linked to parvovirus B19, influenza, CMV and Epstein-Barr virus. A later analysis found that TCR association rates varied across HLA loci, with DRB1 alleles showing the most associated TCRs and HLA-C alleles the fewest. Because counts were too low, roughly 17 rarely observed V segments, including chromosome 9 orphons, were left out of the earlier analysis of over 550 of the donors. Most TCR sequences were observed very rarely across donors, whereas some public TCRs were present in many individuals. Three of the identified cytomegalovirus-associated TCR beta chains were confirmed in vitro to be specific for cytomegalovirus antigens. Immune exposure information for the cohort was limited to CMV serostatus. HLA typing was unavailable for some donors at each locus, so association tests used only the typed subset. In both the original and validation cohorts, the classifier was reported to diagnose cytomegalovirus status with high specificity and sensitivity. In a later analysis, HLA-associated TCR beta chains showed more clonal expansion and lower generation probabilities than non-associated chains that were equally common. A later genetic analysis reported fewer N-insertions in productive TCRs among donors in an Asian-associated ancestry cluster than the approximately 700-donor mean. Assigning TCR associations to individual alleles was difficult when HLA alleles, especially DR and DQ, strongly co-occurred. Sequencing depth was assumed to be roughly uniform across donors in the presence/absence analyses, though that assumption may not hold. A further reported finding was that TCR beta sequences accurately predicted the HLA-A and HLA-B alleles for most subjects in the first cohort. Linkage disequilibrium might explain the correlated functional status among segregating V segments, but an unknown experimental factor could not be excluded. A cluster of highly shared sequence variants was judged likely to be a technical artifact of the sequencing pipeline. A total of around 150 TCR beta chains were listed by the study as associated with cytomegalovirus. In a later analysis, some 18,000 TCR beta sequences were associated with specific HLA alleles at a false discovery rate of 0.05. Some IMGT-functional V segments, including TRBV6-2 and TRBV6-3, could not be told apart with the 87-base-pair reads, so those segments were excluded.

In regard to this clone: The clone's antigen remains unknown. No much larger clonotype is one base removed from it; base qualities were not supplied.

Sequencing was done on a sample of PBMCs. This clonotype was obtained from a male donor in good health and CMV-seronegative. The chain couples TRBV7-2 to TRBJ2-1; 8 nucleotides in the junction match TRBD1. Here the CDR3 is given as CASTGGSSYNEQFF. The DNA sequence is given as TGTGCCAGTACAGGGGGGAGCTCCTACAATGAGCAGTTCTTC.